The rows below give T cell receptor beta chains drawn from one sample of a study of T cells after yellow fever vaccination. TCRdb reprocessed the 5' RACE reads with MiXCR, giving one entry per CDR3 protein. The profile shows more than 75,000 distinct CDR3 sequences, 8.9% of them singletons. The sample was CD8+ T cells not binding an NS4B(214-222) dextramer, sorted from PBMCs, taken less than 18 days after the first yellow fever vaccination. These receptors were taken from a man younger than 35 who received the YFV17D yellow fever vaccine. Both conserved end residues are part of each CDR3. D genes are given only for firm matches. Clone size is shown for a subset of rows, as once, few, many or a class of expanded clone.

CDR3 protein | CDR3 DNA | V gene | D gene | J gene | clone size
CASSPRGGSTDTQYF | TGTGCCAGCAGCCCCAGGGGGGGAAGCACAGATACGCAGTATTTT | TRBV7-9 | - | TRBJ2-3 | few
CASSDFPMSYEQYF | TGTGCCAGCAGTGACTTTCCGATGTCCTACGAGCAGTACTTC | TRBV2 | - | TRBJ2-7 | few
CASSQGSIAGAYEQFF | TGCGCCAGCAGCCAAGGGTCAATAGCGGGGGCGTATGAGCAGTTCTTC | TRBV4-3 | TRBD2 | TRBJ2-1 | -
CASSPETNGLNEKLFF | TGTGCCAGCTCACCAGAAACGAACGGCCTTAATGAAAAACTGTTTTTT | TRBV18 | - | TRBJ1-4 | many
CASSLEPTRGPRVTEAFF | TGTGCCAGCAGCTTGGAACCAACCAGGGGGCCTAGGGTCACTGAAGCTTTCTTT | TRBV7-6 | TRBD1 | TRBJ1-1 | -
CASSQVRGGRMNTEAFF | TGCGCCAGCAGCCAAGTTCGAGGGGGCAGGATGAACACTGAAGCTTTCTTT | TRBV4-1 | TRBD1 | TRBJ1-1 | many
CASSQDLRVTGSGYEQYF | TGCGCCAGCAGCCAAGATTTGAGGGTTACAGGGTCTGGCTACGAGCAGTACTTC | TRBV4-3 | - | TRBJ2-7 | -
CASSNPGQGIHGYTF | TGTGCCAGCAGTAACCCGGGACAGGGGATCCATGGCTACACCTTC | TRBV12-3/TRBV12-4 | TRBD1 | TRBJ1-2 | many
CASSYSLNYEQFF | TGTGCCAGCAGTTACTCCCTTAATTATGAGCAGTTCTTC | TRBV6-2/TRBV6-3 | - | TRBJ2-1 | -
CASSQAGDQGTQYF | TGTGCCAGCAGCCAAGCGGGGGACCAAGGGACCCAGTACTTC | TRBV4-2 | - | TRBJ2-5 | -
CASSIPTSGGSYNEQFF | TGTGCCAGTAGTATACCGACTAGCGGGGGATCTTACAATGAGCAGTTCTTC | TRBV19 | TRBD2 | TRBJ2-1 | -
CASSPQIPTGTYEQYF | TGTGCCAGCAGTCCCCAAATACCGACGGGAACCTACGAGCAGTACTTC | TRBV27 | - | TRBJ2-7 | -
CASSYPAGTYEQYF | TGTGCCAGCAGTTACCCAGCAGGGACCTACGAGCAGTACTTC | TRBV6-2/TRBV6-3 | - | TRBJ2-7 | few
CASSPYGARNEQFF | TGTGCCAGCAGTCCGTATGGGGCTAGGAATGAGCAGTTCTTC | TRBV12-3/TRBV12-4 | - | TRBJ2-1 | -
CAAGKGWETQYF | TGTGCCGCGGGGAAGGGCTGGGAGACCCAGTACTTC | TRBV7-9 | - | TRBJ2-5 | -
CASSYETSTYEQYF | TGTGCCAGCAGTTACGAGACTAGCACCTACGAGCAGTACTTC | TRBV6-2/TRBV6-3 | TRBD2 | TRBJ2-7 | -
CASSSGTGKYSNQPQHF | TGTGCCAGCAGCTCCGGGACAGGAAAGTATAGCAATCAGCCCCAGCATTTT | TRBV4-2 | TRBD1 | TRBJ1-5 | few
CASSQTTGGSYNEQFF | TGCGCCAGCAGCCAGACTACAGGGGGATCCTACAATGAGCAGTTCTTC | TRBV4-3 | TRBD1 | TRBJ2-1 | -
CASSFDRNIQYF | TGTGCCAGCAGTTTTGATAGGAACATTCAGTACTTC | TRBV27 | - | TRBJ2-4 | -
CASSLRTDNTDTQYF | TGTGCCAGCAGCCTTCGGACAGACAACACAGATACGCAGTATTTT | TRBV3-1 | - | TRBJ2-3 | many
CASSLGPGSYFERNIQYF | TGTGCCAGCAGTTTGGGGCCAGGCTCCTACTTTGAACGGAACATTCAGTACTTC | TRBV28 | - | TRBJ2-4 | many
CSVEDQGDRVYNEQFF | TGCAGCGTTGAAGATCAGGGGGACAGGGTCTACAATGAGCAGTTCTTC | TRBV29-1 | TRBD1 | TRBJ2-1 | many
CASSYSSRGWQGLHYGYTF | TGTGCCAGCAGTTACTCGAGCCGGGGATGGCAGGGCCTCCACTATGGCTACACCTTC | TRBV6-5 | - | TRBJ1-2 | -
CASSQLTGGFSGGIAGDQPQHF | TGCGCCAGCAGCCAGTTAACAGGGGGATTTTCCGGGGGTATAGCAGGGGATCAGCCCCAGCATTTT | TRBV4-1 | TRBD1 | TRBJ1-5 | -
CASSAGGVPSTGELFF | TGTGCCAGCAGCGCCGGGGGGGTGCCGTCCACCGGGGAGCTGTTTTTT | TRBV7-6 | TRBD2 | TRBJ2-2 | few
CASSSGRGFVEQFF | TGTGCCAGCAGTTCCGGCCGGGGGTTCGTTGAGCAGTTCTTC | TRBV12-3/TRBV12-4 | - | TRBJ2-1 | many
CASSQGQGGNTEAFF | TGCGCCAGCAGCCAAGGTCAGGGGGGAAACACTGAAGCTTTCTTT | TRBV4-1 | TRBD1 | TRBJ1-1 | -
CASSLGLHSYEQYF | TGCGCCAGCAGCCTGGGACTTCATTCCTACGAGCAGTACTTC | TRBV4-1 | - | TRBJ2-7 | -
CASSLGLGVNEQFF | TGTGCCAGCAGCTTGGGACTAGGGGTCAATGAGCAGTTCTTC | TRBV9 | TRBD2 | TRBJ2-1 | few
CASSLAMSIGEAFF | TGTGCCAGCAGCTTGGCTATGTCAATCGGTGAAGCTTTCTTT | TRBV5-5 | - | TRBJ1-1 | few
CASSLGRKMNTEAFF | TGTGCCAGCAGCTTAGGTCGGAAAATGAACACTGAAGCTTTCTTT | TRBV7-6 | - | TRBJ1-1 | -
CASSLTSDKYNYGYTF | TGTGCCAGCAGCTTAACGAGTGACAAGTATAACTATGGCTACACCTTC | TRBV7-9 | - | TRBJ1-2 | -
CASSLGILLDYGYTF | TGTGCCAGCAGTTTAGGGATCCTCTTGGACTATGGCTACACCTTC | TRBV12-3/TRBV12-4 | - | TRBJ1-2 | few
CATGLAGLTDTQYF | TGCGCCACCGGACTAGCGGGGCTCACAGATACGCAGTATTTT | TRBV5-1 | TRBD2 | TRBJ2-3 | few
CASSHNTGELFF | TGCGCCAGCAGCCACAATACCGGGGAGCTGTTTTTT | TRBV4-3 | - | TRBJ2-2 | many
CASRDGRTGLDEQYF | TGTGCCAGCAGGGATGGTCGGACAGGGCTGGACGAGCAGTACTTC | TRBV2 | TRBD1 | TRBJ2-7 | -
CASSVPQGLAGHNEQFF | TGTGCCAGCAGCGTACCCCAGGGACTAGCGGGTCACAATGAGCAGTTCTTC | TRBV9 | TRBD2 | TRBJ2-1 | -
CASSLVVWPQHF | TGTGCCAGCAGTTTAGTGGTGTGGCCCCAGCATTTT | TRBV12-3/TRBV12-4 | - | TRBJ1-5 | few
CASSQRSGGLHYEQYF | TGCGCCAGCAGCCAAAGGTCCGGCGGACTACACTACGAGCAGTACTTC | TRBV4-3 | - | TRBJ2-7 | -
CASSLGRWAKEPQHF | TGTGCCAGCAGTTTAGGTAGATGGGCCAAGGAGCCCCAGCATTTT | TRBV12-3/TRBV12-4 | - | TRBJ1-5 | -